This is a list of T cell receptor beta chains from one sample in a study of CD8+ T cells in alopecia areata. Data came from immunoSEQ multiplex PCR; TCRdb stores just in-frame clones and leaves some out. The table shows roughly 170,000 clones, with about 60% occurring only once. Sample: CD4+ T cells sorted from blood, taken at week 0. The receptor source for this set is a human donor with alopecia areata. The CDR3 runs from the conserved cysteine through the conserved F or W. A D gene is named only where the DNA matches it firmly. Some rows have no size entry. The others give once, few or many, or a class for an expanded clone.

j_call clone_size cdr3_length d_call v_call cdr3_nt cdr3_aa
TRBJ2-1 few 13 NA TRBV2 TGTGCCAGCAGGCGCCTACAGGGGGAGGGGCAGTTCTTC CASRRLQGEGQFF
TRBJ2-7 once 14 TRBD1 TRBV6-5 TGTGCCAGCAGTGCTAGACAGGGGAGGCACGAGCAGTACTTC CASSARQGRHEQYF
TRBJ2-1 NA 13 NA TRBV10-3 TGTGCCATCAGTGAATTAGTTTCCACTGAGCAGTTCTTC CAISELVSTEQFF
TRBJ2-1 NA 16 NA TRBV29-1 TGCAGCGTCCGAGGCCCCGGGACAAGGCCCAACAATGAGCAGTTCTTC CSVRGPGTRPNNEQFF
TRBJ1-1 NA 14 TRBD1 TRBV30 TGTGCCTGGACCGGGACAGGGGTTAACACTGAAGCTTTCTTT CAWTGTGVNTEAFF
TRBJ2-1 NA 16 TRBD1 TRBV5-6 TGTGCCAGCAGCGAATATAGACAGGGCCGAAACAATGAGCAGTTCTTC CASSEYRQGRNNEQFF
TRBJ2-1 NA 17 TRBD2 TRBV30 TGTGCCTGGAGGGGGACTAGCGGGGCGAGCTCCTACAATGAGCAGTTCTTC CAWRGTSGASSYNEQFF
TRBJ2-4 NA 15 NA TRBV5-1 TGCGCCAGCAGCTTGGGAGGGGGACGCAAAAACATTCAGTACTTC CASSLGGGRKNIQYF
TRBJ2-3 few 14 TRBD1 TRBV30 TGTGCCTGGAGCCCAAACCGGGACAGTACTCTCCAGTATTTT CAWSPNRDSTLQYF
TRBJ1-5 NA 12 NA TRBV12-5 TGTGCTAGTGGTTTGGCCTTGCAGCCCCAGCATTTT CASGLALQPQHF
TRBJ2-1 NA 13 NA TRBV6-1 TGTGCCAGCAGTGAAGGAAGAAGAGAAAAGGACGTCTTC CASSEGRREKDVF
TRBJ1-2 NA 14 NA TRBV25-1 TGTGCCAGCAGTGAAGGGGGCTCTAACTATGGCTACACCTTC CASSEGGSNYGYTF
TRBJ1-2 few 14 NA TRBV4-1 TGCGCCAGCAGCCAAGAGGGGACAAGATATGGCTACACCTTC CASSQEGTRYGYTF
TRBJ1-6 NA 13 NA TRBV30 TGTGCCTGGACAGAGGGATATAATTCACCCCTCCACTTT CAWTEGYNSPLHF
TRBJ1-6 NA 17 TRBD1 TRBV11-3 TGTGCCAGCAGCCCGGGGACAGGGAGTTCCTATAATTCACCCCTCCACTTT CASSPGTGSSYNSPLHF
TRBJ2-7 few 13 NA TRBV27 TGTGCCAGCAGTTCCTCCGGGAGCTACGAGCAGTACTTC CASSSSGSYEQYF
TRBJ1-2 NA 12 NA TRBV5-5 TGTGCCAGCAGCTTGGACAAACGGGGGAACACCTTC CASSLDKRGNTF
TRBJ2-5 NA 13 NA TRBV6-5 TGTGCCAGCAGACCTCAGCAGCGGGAGACCCAGTACTTC CASRPQQRETQYF
TRBJ2-3 few 16 NA TRBV6-5 TGTGCCAGCAGTTTCGGCGTAGCGCCACTCGGGGATACGCAGTATTTT CASSFGVAPLGDTQYF
TRBJ1-2 NA 13 NA TRBV30 TGTGCCTGGAGTGTAAAACAGGGTTCCGGCTACACCTTC CAWSVKQGSGYTF
TRBJ2-2 NA 15 NA TRBV5-6 TGTGCCAGCAGAAGGACAGCCCTGGGGGGCGGGGAGCTGTTTTTT CASRRTALGGGELFF
TRBJ1-6 NA 15 TRBD1 TRBV19 TGTGCCAGTAGTATTCTCGGACAGGGTATTTCACCCCTCCACTTT CASSILGQGISPLHF
TRBJ2-5 NA 12 NA TRBV6-1 TGTGCCAGCAGTCGGGCAGGGGAGACCCAGTACTTC CASSRAGETQYF
TRBJ1-1 few 12 NA TRBV30 TGTGCCTGGAGCCCCATAAATTCTGAAGCTTTCTTT CAWSPINSEAFF
TRBJ1-6 NA 14 TRBD1 TRBV5-1 TGCGCCAGCAGCTTCGGACAGGATAATTCACCCCTCCACTTT CASSFGQDNSPLHF
TRBJ2-3 NA 17 TRBD2 TRBV11-3 TGTGCCAGCAGCTTACCTAGCGGGGGGTTTAGCACAGATACGCAGTATTTT CASSLPSGGFSTDTQYF
TRBJ2-6 NA 17 TRBD2 TRBV2 TGTGCCAGCAGCGGGACTAGCGGATACTCTGGGGCCAACGTCCTGACTTTC CASSGTSGYSGANVLTF
TRBJ2-7 NA 14 NA TRBV6-1 TGTGCCAGCAGTGAACGGGGGAGGACCTACGAGCAGTACTTC CASSERGRTYEQYF
TRBJ1-1 few 13 NA TRBV28 TGTGCCAGCTTCCCAGCAGGCGACACTGAAGCTTTCTTT CASFPAGDTEAFF
TRBJ1-3 NA 16 TRBD1 TRBV9 TGTGCCAGCAGCGTAGGACAGGGGATTACTGGAAACACCATATATTTT CASSVGQGITGNTIYF
TRBJ1-4 NA 16 NA TRBV2 TGTGCCAGCAGGACTTCCGGGACTCCAACTAATGAAAAACTGTTTTTT CASRTSGTPTNEKLFF
TRBJ2-5 NA 12 NA TRBV18 TGTGCCAGCTCAACCCTCGTCGGGACCCAGTACTTC CASSTLVGTQYF
TRBJ2-5 NA 15 TRBD1 TRBV28 TGTGCCAGCAGTTACTCTGGGACAGCCCAAGAGACCCAGTACTTC CASSYSGTAQETQYF
TRBJ2-1 NA 13 TRBD1 TRBV29-1 TGCAGCGCCTCCGGGACAGTTCACAATGAGCAGTTCTTC CSASGTVHNEQFF
TRBJ2-3 few 15 TRBD2 TRBV25-1 TGTGCCAGCAGTCCCAGGGAGGGATTCACAGATACGCAGTATTTT CASSPREGFTDTQYF
TRBJ1-2 NA 14 NA TRBV6-5 TGTGCCAGCAGTTACTACAAGGACTCGGGAGGCTACACCTTC CASSYYKDSGGYTF
TRBJ2-7 NA 13 NA TRBV5-4 TGTGCCAGCAGCCCGCAGGGAGCCTACGAGCAGTACTTC CASSPQGAYEQYF
TRBJ2-7 NA 12 NA TRBV29-1 TGCAGCGTTGAAGTGGGGCCCTACGAGCAGTACTTC CSVEVGPYEQYF
TRBJ1-1 NA 14 NA TRBV5-1 TGCGCCAGCAGCTTGACTGGGGGTGGCACTGAAGCTTTCTTT CASSLTGGGTEAFF
TRBJ1-5 NA 12 NA TRBV29-1 TGCAGCAGGGGACGGGCCTTTGGGCCCCAGCATTTT CSRGRAFGPQHF
TRBJ1-6 NA 15 NA TRBV23-1 TGCGCCAGCAGTCAAAGTAAGAGGGAACATTCACCCCTCCACTTT CASSQSKREHSPLHF
TRBJ2-7 few 12 NA TRBV29-1 TGCAGCGTTGGAGACAGGTCCCACGAGCAGTACTTC CSVGDRSHEQYF
TRBJ1-6 NA 15 NA TRBV6-5 TGTGCCAGCAGTCACCGGGGAGGGCGAGGTTCACCCCTCCACTTT CASSHRGGRGSPLHF
TRBJ2-1 NA 16 NA TRBV7-9 TGTGCCAGCAGCTTAGGGCCAGCGAAAAGGTACAATGAGCAGTTCTTC CASSLGPAKRYNEQFF
TRBJ1-2 few 13 NA TRBV7-3 TGTGCCAGCAGCCCCGACAGTAACTATGGCTACACCTTC CASSPDSNYGYTF